The present entry profiles one T cell receptor beta chain with its context. Clones were read by immunoSEQ multiplex PCR, and TCRdb kept only the in-frame ones, dropping some. The repertoire holds about 65,000 clones, 85% to 95% seen once, with approximately 3% in the top ten. This entry is derived from a study of T cell changes during pregnancy in multiple sclerosis. Deletions cut 0 bases from V and 8 bases from J, with 10 bases between. Germline CDR1 is MNHEY and CDR2 is SVGAGI. The CDR3 is 13 residues long. The sequence was obtained from a female donor in good health, enrolled as a control in a pregnancy study. The chain couples TRBV6-5 to TRBJ1-2, with D tentatively TRBD1 (5 bases). The sequencing used CD8+ T cells from peripheral blood mononuclear cells, collected in the third trimester of pregnancy. CDR3 region: CASSYSAGQGYTF. The CDR3 DNA reads TGTGCCAGCAGTTACTCGGCAGGGCAAGGCTACACCTTC.